The rows below give T cell receptor beta chains drawn from one sample of a study of CD8+CD57+ T cells in acquired aplastic anemia. TCRdb called the reads again in MiXCR, with one record for every CDR3 protein. The sample lists 250,000 to 350,000 distinct CDR3 sequences; 55% to 65% were seen once. Sequencing used sorted CD4+, CD8+, or CD8+CD57+ T cells (not recorded which) from PBMCs. Source of these receptors: a human donor with severe aplastic anemia or a healthy control (not recorded which). CDR3s include the opening cysteine and the closing phenylalanine or tryptophan. D genes are given only for firm matches. For some rows the clone size is stated as once, few or many, or as a class when expanded; others skip it.

D gene: .; J gene: TRBJ1-1; V gene: TRBV10-3; clone size: .; CDR3 DNA: TGTGCCATCAGTGCACCCGGGGGGATTGCGGACACTGAAGCTTTCTTT; CDR3 protein: CAISAPGGIADTEAFF
D gene: .; J gene: TRBJ1-4; V gene: TRBV6-2/TRBV6-3; clone size: few; CDR3 DNA: TGTGCCAGCAGCGACCCGAATGAAAAACTGTTTTTT; CDR3 protein: CASSDPNEKLFF
D gene: .; J gene: TRBJ2-5; V gene: TRBV2; clone size: many; CDR3 DNA: TGTGCCAGCGATGCCATGGCAGGCCTTAAGACCCAGTACTTC; CDR3 protein: CASDAMAGLKTQYF
D gene: .; J gene: TRBJ2-2; V gene: TRBV24-1; clone size: .; CDR3 DNA: TGTGCCACCAGTGAATCTTCAGGTCAGATAACCGGGGAGCTGTTTTTT; CDR3 protein: CATSESSGQITGELFF
D gene: TRBD1; J gene: TRBJ1-2; V gene: TRBV2; clone size: .; CDR3 DNA: TGTGCCAGCAGTATAGACAGGGAGGTCTATGGCTACACCTTC; CDR3 protein: CASSIDREVYGYTF
D gene: .; J gene: TRBJ2-5; V gene: TRBV20-1; clone size: many; CDR3 DNA: TGCAGTGCCACGACACCTCTGGGGCCCCAGTACTTC; CDR3 protein: CSATTPLGPQYF
D gene: .; J gene: TRBJ1-1; V gene: TRBV11-2; clone size: many; CDR3 DNA: TGTGCCAGCAGCGGCGTCGTCACTGAAGCTTTCTTT; CDR3 protein: CASSGVVTEAFF
D gene: .; J gene: TRBJ2-5; V gene: TRBV5-1; clone size: few; CDR3 DNA: TGCGCCAGCAGCTTGGTACAGCCACGAGATCCGGGACGCCGGTTTTTAGAGACCCAGTACTTC; CDR3 protein: CASSLVQPRDPGRRFLETQYF
D gene: TRBD2; J gene: TRBJ2-1; V gene: TRBV5-1; clone size: .; CDR3 DNA: TGCGCCAGCAGCTTGGTAGGCTCGGGGGGGCAGGGAGGCGAGCAGTTCTTC; CDR3 protein: CASSLVGSGGQGGEQFF
D gene: .; J gene: TRBJ2-3; V gene: TRBV9; clone size: .; CDR3 DNA: TGTGCCAGCAGCGTCACTCCGACAGATACGCAGTATTTT; CDR3 protein: CASSVTPTDTQYF
D gene: .; J gene: TRBJ2-7; V gene: TRBV27; clone size: .; CDR3 DNA: TGTGCCAGCAGTTCCCCTGTGTACTCCTACGAGCAGTACTTC; CDR3 protein: CASSSPVYSYEQYF
D gene: TRBD1; J gene: TRBJ1-4; V gene: TRBV9; clone size: many; CDR3 DNA: TGTGCCAGCAGCGTGGGGCCAGGGACAGGGGGCTTTGGGACTAATGAAAAACTGTTTTTT; CDR3 protein: CASSVGPGTGGFGTNEKLFF
D gene: .; J gene: TRBJ2-3; V gene: TRBV7-2; clone size: many; CDR3 DNA: TGTGCCAGCAGCCAAAGTCTGCCGGATACGCAGTATTTT; CDR3 protein: CASSQSLPDTQYF
D gene: .; J gene: TRBJ2-2; V gene: TRBV5-1; clone size: .; CDR3 DNA: TGCGCCAGCAGCTTGGCTCCGGGATTCGGCACCGGGGAGCTGTTTTTT; CDR3 protein: CASSLAPGFGTGELFF
D gene: .; J gene: TRBJ2-3; V gene: TRBV11-2; clone size: .; CDR3 DNA: TGTGCCAGCAGGACCACAGATACGCAGTATTTT; CDR3 protein: CASRTTDTQYF
D gene: TRBD2; J gene: TRBJ2-2; V gene: TRBV2; clone size: .; CDR3 DNA: TGTGCCAGCAGTGAACAGCGGGGGGGCCACGGGGAGCTGTTTTTT; CDR3 protein: CASSEQRGGHGELFF
D gene: .; J gene: TRBJ2-7; V gene: TRBV6-5; clone size: .; CDR3 DNA: TGCGCCAGCAGTTACTCCCCTTGTCCCTACGAGCAGTACTTC; CDR3 protein: CASSYSPCPYEQYF
D gene: .; J gene: TRBJ1-1; V gene: TRBV18; clone size: few; CDR3 DNA: TGTGCCAGCTCATTGGGCCCAACCACTGAAGCTTTCTTT; CDR3 protein: CASSLGPTTEAFF
D gene: .; J gene: TRBJ1-2; V gene: TRBV6-5; clone size: many; CDR3 DNA: TGTGCCAGCAGTTACTCGACGGTTACGGCCTATGGCTACACCTTC; CDR3 protein: CASSYSTVTAYGYTF
D gene: .; J gene: TRBJ2-7; V gene: TRBV7-2; clone size: .; CDR3 DNA: TGTGCCAGTAGTAAAAGACGGGGTGAGCAGTACTTC; CDR3 protein: CASSKRRGEQYF
D gene: .; J gene: TRBJ1-2; V gene: TRBV7-8; clone size: .; CDR3 DNA: TGTGCCAGCAGCTTGAAGGGAAACTATGGCTACACCTTC; CDR3 protein: CASSLKGNYGYTF
D gene: .; J gene: TRBJ1-2; V gene: TRBV13; clone size: .; CDR3 DNA: TGTGCCAGCAGCTTAGGAGCTGATTTCTATGGCTACACCTTC; CDR3 protein: CASSLGADFYGYTF
D gene: .; J gene: TRBJ1-3; V gene: TRBV19; clone size: many; CDR3 DNA: TGTGCCAGTAGCCAATGGACGGCCGAGGGTGGAAACACCATATATTTT; CDR3 protein: CASSQWTAEGGNTIYF
D gene: TRBD1; J gene: TRBJ1-4; V gene: TRBV5-8; clone size: many; CDR3 DNA: TGTGCCAGCAGCTTGGCTGGGACAGGGAATGAAAAACTGTTTTTT; CDR3 protein: CASSLAGTGNEKLFF
D gene: .; J gene: TRBJ1-3; V gene: TRBV20-1; clone size: .; CDR3 DNA: TGCAGTGCTAGGCAGGCCTCTGGAAACACCATATATTTT; CDR3 protein: CSARQASGNTIYF
D gene: .; J gene: TRBJ1-2; V gene: TRBV24-1; clone size: .; CDR3 DNA: TGTGCCACCAGTTCCGAGGCTAACTATGGCTACACCTTC; CDR3 protein: CATSSEANYGYTF
D gene: .; J gene: TRBJ1-5; V gene: TRBV20-1; clone size: many; CDR3 DNA: TGCAGTGCTAGTAGGACCCCTAATCAGCCCCAGCATTTT; CDR3 protein: CSASRTPNQPQHF
D gene: .; J gene: TRBJ1-1; V gene: TRBV7-9; clone size: .; CDR3 DNA: TGTGCCAGCAGCTTATCCCCGCCTGGCACGACTGAAGCTTTCTTT; CDR3 protein: CASSLSPPGTTEAFF
D gene: .; J gene: TRBJ2-2; V gene: TRBV20-1; clone size: once; CDR3 DNA: TGCAGTGCAGTTCCGACAGGCAGGACCGGGGAGCTGTTTTTT; CDR3 protein: CSAVPTGRTGELFF
D gene: .; J gene: TRBJ1-6; V gene: TRBV11-2; clone size: .; CDR3 DNA: TGTGCCAGCAGCTTATTTAACGCCGAAGGTTCACCCCTCCACTTT; CDR3 protein: CASSLFNAEGSPLHF
D gene: .; J gene: TRBJ2-5; V gene: TRBV7-3; clone size: .; CDR3 DNA: TGTGCCAGCAGCTTACGTCCCCTAGTGGGGGAAGGAGAGACCCAGTACTTC; CDR3 protein: CASSLRPLVGEGETQYF
D gene: TRBD2; J gene: TRBJ2-7; V gene: TRBV5-5; clone size: .; CDR3 DNA: TGCGCCAGCAGCCAAGCTGAGACTAGCTACGGCGAGCAGTACTTC; CDR3 protein: CASSQAETSYGEQYF
D gene: TRBD2; J gene: TRBJ2-3; V gene: TRBV20-1; clone size: .; CDR3 DNA: TGCAGTGCTAGAGCCCTAGCGGGCACCACAGATACGCAGTATTTT; CDR3 protein: CSARALAGTTDTQYF
D gene: TRBD2; J gene: TRBJ2-5; V gene: TRBV29-1; clone size: .; CDR3 DNA: TGCAGCGTTGGACGCGGGGGGCGCACAGAGACCCAGTACTTC; CDR3 protein: CSVGRGGRTETQYF